This TCR beta chain was sequenced in a study of T cell responses to AZD1222 COVID-19 vaccine. Study-wide points: With dominance at 160-218 and 743-854, vaccine-associated CD4 TCRs spanned spike. Mostly white British, mostly female donors; authors suggested clonal diversity may be underestimated.

Comments on this clone: The antigen is undetermined. Within the sample, other DNA sequences also encode this same CDR3.

Measured with immunoSEQ multiplex PCR; TCRdb has only the in-frame clones, and not every one. The sample has tens of thousands of clones, approximately 90% seen once. This specimen consisted of peripheral blood, obtained 28 days after the second AZD1222 dose. The sequence was obtained from an adult who received the AZD1222 COVID-19 vaccine.

CDR3 protein: CASSLFTDTQYF. For the CDR3, the DNA is TGTGCCAGCAGCTTATTTACAGATACGCAGTATTTT. V is TRBV7-2 and J is TRBJ2-3; D is ambiguous. V lost 2 bases and J lost 3, with 3 bases in between. Germline CDR1 is SGHTA and CDR2 is FQGNSA. The CDR3 runs to 12 residues. Together with reference TRBV7-2 and TRBJ2-3, the CDR3 gives the full variable domain: GAGVSQSPSNKVTEKGKDVELRCDPISGHTALYWYRQSLGQGLEFLIYFQGNSAPDKSGLPSDRFSAERTGGSVSTLTIQRTQQEDSAVYLCASSLFTDTQYFGPGTRLTVL.